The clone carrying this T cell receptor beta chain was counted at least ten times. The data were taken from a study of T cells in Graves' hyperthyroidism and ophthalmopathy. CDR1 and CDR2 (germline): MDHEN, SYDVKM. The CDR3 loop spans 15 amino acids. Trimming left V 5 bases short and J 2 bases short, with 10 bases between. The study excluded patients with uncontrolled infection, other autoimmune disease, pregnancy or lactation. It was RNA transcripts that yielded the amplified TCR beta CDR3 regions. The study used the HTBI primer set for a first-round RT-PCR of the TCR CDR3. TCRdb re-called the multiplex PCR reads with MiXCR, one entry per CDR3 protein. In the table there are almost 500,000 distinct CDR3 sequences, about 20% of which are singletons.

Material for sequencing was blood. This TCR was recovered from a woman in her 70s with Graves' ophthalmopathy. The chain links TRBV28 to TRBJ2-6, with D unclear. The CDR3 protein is CASSDYRAGANVLTF. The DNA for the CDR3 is TGTGCCAGCAGTGATTATAGGGCTGGGGCCAACGTCCTGACTTTC.